Below, 4 T cell receptor beta chains from the same sample are listed, as sequenced in a study of memory CD4+ T cells and cytomegalovirus serostatus. The sort gate was single viable CD3+CD4+CD8-CD45RO+ cells for memory CD4+ T cells. TCRdb's table, derived via immunoSEQ multiplex PCR, lists solely in-frame clones and lacks some. Of approximately 60,000 clones in the sample, about 80% were seen once. Material: memory CD4+ T cells from blood. The receptor source for this set is an adult in good health and CMV-seropositive.

The V call is TRBV10-3, the J call TRBJ1-5; tentative D call: TRBD1 (6 bases). V was trimmed by 5 bases and J by 0 bases, leaving 8 bases between them. Germline values: CDR1 ENHRY, CDR2 SYGVKD. CDR3 length: 14 residues. The CDR3 loop reads CAISQGGSNQPQHF. In DNA, the CDR3 is TGTGCCATCAGTCAAGGGGGTAGCAATCAGCCCCAGCATTTT.

This clone came up a few times. V is TRBV7-3 and J is TRBJ2-5, with 9 bases matching TRBD2. The ends lost 0 bases at V and 4 bases at J; junction bases unmatched: 6. Germline CDR1 SGHTA, CDR2 FQGTGA. The CDR3 has 16 amino acids. CDR3 region: CASSLTAGGPVETQYF. The CDR3 nucleotides are TGTGCCAGCAGCTTAACTGCGGGAGGGCCCGTAGAGACCCAGTACTTC.

This sequence joins TRBV19 and TRBJ1-5; TRBD1 agrees at 8 bases. The germline V gene has CDR1 LNHDA and CDR2 SQIVND (reference sequence). The CDR3 length is 15 residues. Trimming at V came to 7 bases and at J to 0 bases, leaving 5 bases not matched to a gene. CDR3 protein: CASIRGQDSNQPQHF. CDR3 sequence (DNA): TGTGCCAGTATCCGGGGACAGGATAGCAATCAGCCCCAGCATTTT.

The chain employs TRBV6-1 and TRBJ1-1, with D maybe TRBD1 (5 bases). CDR3 size: 14 residues. Germline V gene sequence: CDR1 MNHNS, CDR2 SASEGT. V was pared by 6 bases and J by 1 base, with 12 bases between. The CDR3 DNA is TGTGCCAGCAGCTCATCGACAGCGAACACTGAAGCTTTCTTT. Its translation: CASSSSTANTEAFF.